One sample yielded the 13 T cell receptor beta chains listed below, sequenced in a study of CD8 T cells in ankylosing spondylitis. Regarding the study as a whole: Seemingly distinctive of ankylosing spondylitis blood was a TCR beta motif formed by eight highly homologous variants.

MiXCR was run by TCRdb on the 5' RACE reads, yielding one entry per CDR3 protein. The sample includes some 400,000 distinct CDR3 sequences, more than 20% seen only once; the top ten take about 17%. Their target antigens are unknown. Sequencing used blood, either unsorted or a sorted T cell fraction (not recorded which). These receptors were obtained from a male donor with ankylosing spondylitis.

This clonotype was detected a few times. The V and J genes are TRBV7-2 and TRBJ2-7; 8 bases map to TRBD2. V lost 5 bases, J lost 3 bases, and 6 bases stayed unmatched. The CDR3 is 14 amino acids. Germline-derived CDR1 and CDR2 are SGHTA and FQGNSA. The CDR3 nucleotides read TGTGCCAGCAGCCAACCGGGACTAGACTACGAGCAGTACTTC. Protein product: CASSQPGLDYEQYF. The full variable domain, in which reference TRBV7-2 and TRBJ2-7 provide the parts outside the CDR3, is GAGVSQSPSNKVTEKGKDVELRCDPISGHTALYWYRQSLGQGLEFLIYFQGNSAPDKSGLPSDRFSAERTGGSVSTLTIQRTQQEDSAVYLCASSQPGLDYEQYFGPGTRLTVT.

The CDR3 sequence is CSARDSQGDTGELFF. The DNA for the CDR3 is TGCAGTGCTAGAGATTCACAGGGGGACACCGGGGAGCTGTTTTTT. The rearrangement uses TRBV20-1 and TRBJ2-2; 8 nucleotides agree with TRBD1. The CDR3 sequence is 15 residues long. After removal of 0 bases from V and 3 bases from J, the junction contained 3 bases not matched to a gene. CDR1 DFQATT and CDR2 SNEGSKA come from the germline V gene (reference sequence).

The V gene is TRBV6-4, the J gene TRBJ2-3; weak D call: TRBD1 (6 bases). The CDR3 loop spans 15 amino acids. Germline V lookup: CDR1 MRHNA, CDR2 SNTAGT. The ends were cut back, 0 bases at V and 1 base at J, with 8 bases in the middle. CDR3 sequence reads: CASSDSWGRTDTQYF. CDR3 coding DNA: TGTGCCAGCAGTGACTCTTGGGGGCGCACAGATACGCAGTATTTT.

The chain is built from TRBV20-1 and TRBJ2-2; TRBD1 might be the D (6 bases). The germline gives CDR1 DFQATT, CDR2 SNEGSKA (reference sequence). Trimming took off 3 bases at V and 8 bases at J, with 16 bases between the two ends. The CDR3 has 14 residues. The CDR3, as DNA: TGCAGTGCTAGTACCGGACAGCCCTATGGGGAGCTGTTTTTT. It translates to CSASTGQPYGELFF.

This clonotype was seen a handful of times. The gene calls are TRBV12-3 or TRBV12-4 and TRBJ1-3, with unresolved D. Trimming removed 3 bases at V and 8 bases at J, with 8 bases between. The CDR3 sequence is 12 residues long. CDR3 bases: TGTGCCAGCAGTTTTTTGGGCTACACCATATATTTT. Protein product: CASSFLGYTIYF.

This clonotype has a single count. The chain joins TRBV20-1 to TRBJ1-1; possibly TRBD1 for D (5 bases). Looked up from germline, CDR1 is DFQATT and CDR2 is SNEGSKA (reference sequence). This CDR3 comprises 14 residues. The V end was cut by 6 bases, the J end by 1 base, with 15 bases between. CDR3 in amino acids: CSAKEGLKNTEAFF. DNA for the CDR3: TGCAGTGCCAAGGAGGGGTTGAAGAACACTGAAGCTTTCTTT.

In its sample, this clonotype was seen a few times. The rearrangement joins TRBV4-3 to TRBJ2-1; D possibly corresponds to TRBD1 (6 bases). Trimming removed 0 bases from V and 4 bases from J, with 10 bases in between. The germline V gene encodes CDR1 LGHNA and CDR2 YSLEER. CDR3 length: 15 residues. The CDR3 reads CASSQDPGEYNEQFF. For the CDR3, the DNA is TGCGCCAGCAGCCAAGATCCAGGGGAGTACAATGAGCAGTTCTTC.

J is TRBJ1-3 and V is TRBV20-1; TRBD1 matches at 7 bases. The CDR3 length is 14 residues. The V and J ends lost 5 bases and 0 bases, in that order; junction bases with no gene match: 4. Per the germline V gene, CDR1 is DFQATT and CDR2 is SNEGSKA (reference sequence). CDR3 DNA sequence: TGCAGTGCTGCAACAGGGGCCTCTGGAAACACCATATATTTT. Protein: CSAATGASGNTIYF.

This clonotype was found a few times. This chain joins TRBV12-3 or TRBV12-4 and TRBJ1-1; D is undetermined. The CDR3 contains 13 residues. V was cut by 3 bases and J by 7 bases, with 12 bases left in between. Here the CDR3 reads CASSFLVAGEAFF. The CDR3 bases are TGTGCCAGCAGTTTTTTGGTGGCTGGTGAAGCTTTCTTT.

The chain has TRBV6-2 or TRBV6-3 and TRBJ2-1; possible D gene TRBD2, 6 bases. The CDR3 is made up of 14 amino acids. Deletions cut 4 bases from V and 8 bases from J, with 15 bases between. Germline V gives CDR1 MNHEY, CDR2 SVGEGT. The CDR3 region has the DNA TGTGCCAGCAGTTTACCGGGAGTGAGTTATGAGCAGTTCTTC. It yields the protein CASSLPGVSYEQFF.

For this clonotype: One end of the junction varies from germline; a read error may be responsible. This sequence joins TRBV7-6 and TRBJ2-1; tentatively, D is TRBD1 (6 bases). From germline, CDR1 is SGHVS and CDR2 FNYEAQ. The CDR3 has 12 residues. CDR3 sequence (DNA): TGTGCCAGCAGCACCCGGGACACCCCGCGCGTCTTC. The encoded protein is CASSTRDTPRVF. The whole variable domain, remainder taken from reference TRBV7-6 and TRBJ2-1, is GAGVSQSPRYKVTKRGQDVALRCDPISGHVSLYWYRQALGQGPEFLTYFNYEAQQDKSGLPNDRFSAERPEGSISTLTIQRTEQRDSAMYRCASSTRDTPRVFGPGTRLTVL.

This chain links TRBV7-2 with TRBJ2-3; 9 nucleotides line up with TRBD1. From germline, CDR1 is SGHTA and CDR2 FQGNSA. The CDR3 has 16 amino acids. V shed 1 base and J 7 bases; nucleotides not matched to a gene: 9. The CDR3 here is CASSLVGGTGSHTQYF. In DNA form, the CDR3 reads TGTGCCAGCAGCTTAGTAGGTGGGACAGGGTCTCATACGCAGTATTTT.

This clonotype occurred a few times. The chain links TRBV2 to TRBJ2-2, with D possibly TRBD2 on 7 matching bases. Trimming shortened V by 8 bases and J by 0 bases, and 25 bases separated the two germline ends. Germline V gene sequence: CDR1 SNHLY, CDR2 FYNNEI. The CDR3 consists of 19 residues. CDR3 nucleotide sequence: TGTGCCAGCGCTTCCCCCGCTAGGGGGGCGGGAGCGAACACCGGGGAGCTGTTTTTT. Its protein is CASASPARGAGANTGELFF. The full variable domain, its missing parts supplied by reference TRBV2 and TRBJ2-2, is EPEVTQTPSHQVTQMGQEVILRCVPISNHLYFYWYRQILGQKVEFLVSFYNNEISEKSEIFDDQFSVERPDGSNFTLKIRSTKLEDSAMYFCASASPARGAGANTGELFFGEGSRLTVL.